The following is a T cell receptor (beta chain) sequence with its context. The sample comes from a study of blood T cell repertoires in COVID-19. Study information: Sample material is recorded as cDNA or gDNA derived from T cells, B-cell-depleted T cells, or PBMCs.

Germline CDR1 is SNHLY and CDR2 is FYNNEI. Trimming pared 4 bases from V and 5 bases from J, leaving 14 bases between. The CDR3 length is 14 residues. Method: immunoSEQ multiplex PCR; TCRdb's copy keeps in-frame clones and lacks some. Of around 440,000 clones listed, roughly 88% are singletons. Sequencing was performed on peripheral blood. V gene TRBV2 combines with J gene TRBJ2-5, with D possibly TRBD2 on 7 matching bases. This TCR was recovered from a woman aged 45-59 years with COVID-19, enrolled during active disease. CDR3 sequence reads: CASSGGGGRETQYF. CDR3 nucleotide sequence: TGTGCCAGCAGTGGAGGGGGGGGCCGCGAGACCCAGTACTTC.